This TCR beta chain stems from a study of blood T cell repertoires in COVID-19. For the study at large: Samples representing acute and convalescent COVID-19 were sourced from the United States, Italy and Spain. The cDNA or gDNA used as material had been derived from T cells, B-cell-depleted T cells, or PBMCs.

Authors' methods: Amplifying reference gene primers gave estimates of nucleated cell counts. The method was immunoSEQ multiplex PCR; TCRdb's version includes in-frame clones alone and lacks a portion of them. V, J and clone size are taken as reported in that table, and D and trimming were inferred from the DNA itself. The sample shows fewer than 400,000 clones, approximately 83% of them seen only once. Trimming took off 5 bases at V and 6 bases at J, with 10 bases between the two ends. Germline CDR1 is MNHNS and CDR2 is SASEGT. CDR3 length equals 12 residues. The sequencing sample was made of PBMCs or T cells enriched from blood (not recorded which). The chain joins TRBV6-1 to TRBJ1-2; a weak D match, TRBD1 (5 bases). This TCR came from a man between 25 and 39 years old who had recovered from COVID-19. This CDR3 reads CASSLAGNGYTF. The CDR3, as DNA: TGTGCCAGCAGTTTAGCAGGGAATGGCTACACCTTC.